This is a list of T cell receptor beta chains from one sample in a study of cytotoxic CD8 clonotypes in ibrutinib-treated CLL. Only in-frame clones appear in the TCRdb table, and some are missing; sequencing was by immunoSEQ multiplex PCR. The sample holds roughly 160,000 clones, around 84% seen once. This specimen consisted of PBMCs, obtained after 12 months of ibrutinib treatment. All receptors come from a human donor with chronic lymphocytic leukemia. CDR3s include the opening cysteine and the closing phenylalanine or tryptophan. D genes are given only for firm matches. Clone size is not always given. Where it is, it says once, few, many or a class for expanded clones.

>NA|TRBV10-3|TRBJ2-2|NA
TGTGCGTCCAGTGGGGTATTGGCCGGGGAGCTGTTTTTT
CASSGVLAGELFF
>NA|TRBV7-7|TRBJ2-5|NA
TGTGCCAGCAGCTTAGCGTTAGGGTCAGAGACCCAGTACTTC
CASSLALGSETQYF
>NA|TRBV4-3|TRBJ1-2|TRBD1
TGCGCCAGCAGCCAAGATGATCGCCCAGGGGGCGATGGCTACACCTTC
CASSQDDRPGGDGYTF
>few|TRBV7-2|TRBJ1-2|TRBD1
TGTGCCAGCAGCTTAGGACAGGGAGGCGGTGGCTACACCTTC
CASSLGQGGGGYTF
>NA|TRBV4-3|TRBJ1-1|NA
TGCGCCAGCAGCTTCCTTTCGGGCACTGAAGCTTTCTTT
CASSFLSGTEAFF
>NA|TRBV7-2|TRBJ1-5|NA
TGTGCCAGCAGTTCTAGAGGGGTGGGCAATCAGCCCCAGCATTTT
CASSSRGVGNQPQHF
>NA|TRBV28|TRBJ2-5|TRBD1
TGTGCCAGCAGTGCAACCCAACAGGGGTGGCAAGAGACCCAGTACTTC
CASSATQQGWQETQYF
>NA|TRBV2|TRBJ1-5|NA
TGTGCCAGCAGTGACGGGTTATACGGGAATCAGCCCCAGCATTTT
CASSDGLYGNQPQHF
>NA|TRBV19|TRBJ2-7|TRBD2
TGTGCCAGTAGTAACCTCCTGGGAGCGGGAAGGTACGAGCAGTACTTC
CASSNLLGAGRYEQYF
>NA|TRBV7-2|TRBJ1-1|NA
TGTGCCAGCAGCATCAGCAGGAACACTGAAGCTTTCTTT
CASSISRNTEAFF
>few|TRBV5-1|TRBJ1-5|TRBD1
TGCGCCAGCAGCTTGGGCGGGACAGGGCCGTATCAGCCCCAGCATTTT
CASSLGGTGPYQPQHF
>NA|TRBV2|TRBJ2-1|TRBD1
TGTGCCAGCAGCGTTGGACAGGCCAGCTCCTACAATGAGCAGTTCTTC
CASSVGQASSYNEQFF
>NA|TRBV10-3|TRBJ2-1|TRBD1
TGTGCCATCAGTGAGTCGACAGGGGAAAATGAGCAGTTCTTC
CAISESTGENEQFF
>once|TRBV5-6|TRBJ1-3|NA
TGTGCCAGCAGGTTTACAAGTGGAAACACCATATATTTT
CASRFTSGNTIYF
>NA|TRBV2|TRBJ2-7|TRBD1
TGTGCCAGCAGTGAAGAGGACAGGGGCCCCACCTACGAGCAGTACTTC
CASSEEDRGPTYEQYF
>NA|TRBV28|TRBJ1-2|NA
TGTGCCAGCAGGTTACAGGAGTCGAGGGGCTACACCTTC
CASRLQESRGYTF
>NA|TRBV4-3|TRBJ2-7|NA
TGCGCCAGCAGTCCAGCCGACTCCTACGAGCAGTACTTC
CASSPADSYEQYF
>once|TRBV7-6|TRBJ2-7|NA
TGTGCCAGCAGCGCGGCACCGATAGGGACACTACTATCACATTACGAGCAGTACTTC
CASSAAPIGTLLSHYEQYF
>NA|TRBV7-8|TRBJ1-1|NA
TGTGCCAGCAGCTTAGATCTGGCAGCGAACACTGAAGCTTTCTTT
CASSLDLAANTEAFF
>NA|TRBV19|TRBJ2-1|NA
TGTGCCAGTAGAAAACTAGAAGATGCCTACAATGAGCAGTTCTTC
CASRKLEDAYNEQFF
>once|TRBV4-3|TRBJ1-1|NA
TGCGCCAGCAGCCTAAAATACAGGAACACTGAAGCTTTCTTT
CASSLKYRNTEAFF
>NA|TRBV15|TRBJ2-7|NA
TGTGCCACCAGCAGAAACTCTCTCGAGCAGTACTTC
CATSRNSLEQYF
>NA|TRBV7-8|TRBJ2-1|TRBD2
TGTGCCAGCAGCAGATCCCGGGTGGGACTAGCGGCAGATCGACACTTTAATGAGCAGTTCTTC
CASSRSRVGLAADRHFNEQFF
>NA|TRBV7-2|TRBJ2-2|NA
TGTGCCAGCAGCTTAGACTTAACCGGGGAGCTGTTTTTT
CASSLDLTGELFF
>NA|TRBV6-5|TRBJ2-7|NA
TGTGCCATCCTAGGCAGGGTCTACGAGCAGTACTTC
CAILGRVYEQYF
>NA|TRBV27|TRBJ2-3|NA
TGTGTCAGCAGTACGAGCCTAGGAAGGGATACGCAGTATTTT
CVSSTSLGRDTQYF
>many|TRBV5-4|TRBJ2-7|TRBD1
TGTGCCAGCAGCACCGGGACAGGATTCTACGAGCAGTACTTC
CASSTGTGFYEQYF
>NA|TRBV6-5|TRBJ1-5|NA
TGTGCCAGCCGCGAGGTAGGTCTCGTAAATCAGCCCCAGCATTTT
CASREVGLVNQPQHF
>NA|TRBV6-5|TRBJ2-7|NA
TGTGCCAGCAGACCCAAACCTTACTCCTACGAGCAGTACTTC
CASRPKPYSYEQYF
>NA|TRBV5-6|TRBJ2-1|NA
TGTGCCAGCAGCTGGACTAACTACAATGAGCAGTTCTTC
CASSWTNYNEQFF
>NA|TRBV6-5|TRBJ2-3|NA
TGTGCCAGCAGTTCTCTTTTCGAGGGTTCAGATACGCAGTATTTT
CASSSLFEGSDTQYF
>NA|TRBV19|TRBJ2-6|NA
TGTGCCAGTAGAAAGGTCCGAGCCTCTGGGGCCAACGTCCTGACTTTC
CASRKVRASGANVLTF
>NA|TRBV6-5|TRBJ1-4|TRBD1
TGTGCCAGCAGTCGCCAGGGGGACTTTTGGGAAAAACTGTTTTTT
CASSRQGDFWEKLFF
>NA|TRBV5-8|TRBJ1-5|NA
TGTGCCAGCAGCCGGGACCCTCGACAGCCCCAGCATTTT
CASSRDPRQPQHF
>NA|TRBV6-6|TRBJ2-5|NA
TGTGCCAGCAGTTACCGTAACTTCCACCAAGAGACCCAGTACTTC
CASSYRNFHQETQYF
>few|TRBV4-1|TRBJ1-2|NA
TGCGCCAGCAGCCAAGTCAGTCGTGCAGGGCTGTATGGCTACACCTTC
CASSQVSRAGLYGYTF
>NA|TRBV5-4|TRBJ1-2|TRBD1
TGTGCCAGCAGCTTGGACAGGGGCTGGGATGGCTACACCTTC
CASSLDRGWDGYTF
>NA|TRBV5-1|TRBJ2-1|TRBD2
TGCGCCAGCAGCCCACCAGCGGGAGTAGGTGAGCAGTTCTTC
CASSPPAGVGEQFF
>NA|TRBV4-1|TRBJ1-2|TRBD1
TGCGCCAGCAGCCGGGGACAGGGGTGGAACTATGGCTACACCTTC
CASSRGQGWNYGYTF
>NA|TRBV28|TRBJ2-1|TRBD2
TGTGCCAGCAGTTCCCCGGGACTAGCGTCTGGTGAGCAGTTCTTC
CASSSPGLASGEQFF
>NA|TRBV27|TRBJ1-2|NA
TGTGCCAGCAGACCCGGACTGCAGACCGGCTATGGCTACACCTTC
CASRPGLQTGYGYTF
>NA|TRBV29-1|TRBJ1-2|TRBD1
TGCAGCGCATTAACCAGGGGGCCTGACTATGGCTACACCTTC
CSALTRGPDYGYTF
>NA|TRBV27|TRBJ1-5|NA
TGTGCCAGCAGTTTGGAGGGGGTTAAGCAGCCCCAGCATTTT
CASSLEGVKQPQHF
>NA|TRBV7-9|TRBJ2-5|TRBD1
TGTGCCAGCAGCTACCGACAGGGTAGGACGGAGACCCAGTACTTC
CASSYRQGRTETQYF
>NA|TRBV7-9|TRBJ2-5|NA
TGTGCCAGCAGCTTCGAGGGGATGAGGGAGACCCAGTACTTC
CASSFEGMRETQYF
>NA|TRBV9|TRBJ1-2|NA
TGTGCCAGCAGCGTAGATCGTAACTATGGCTACACCTTC
CASSVDRNYGYTF
>NA|TRBV5-4|TRBJ1-1|NA
TGTGCCAGCAGCCATCAGCCGAACACTGAAGCTTTCTTT
CASSHQPNTEAFF
>NA|TRBV6-5|TRBJ1-2|TRBD1
TGTGCCAGCAGTTTGACAGGGAACTATGGCTACACCTTC
CASSLTGNYGYTF
>NA|TRBV11-3|TRBJ2-1|NA
TGTGCCAGCAGCTTAGTAGCGACCACCTACAATGAGCAGTTCTTC
CASSLVATTYNEQFF
>NA|TRBV2|TRBJ1-1|NA
TGTGCCAGCCTCTCCCGATACCGAGGACGCTCTAACACTGAAGCTTTCTTT
CASLSRYRGRSNTEAFF
>once|TRBV10-2|TRBJ2-3|NA
TGCGCCAGCAGTGAGGTTGCGCAGTATTTT
CASSEVAQYF
>once|TRBV4-1|TRBJ1-5|NA
TGCGCCAGCAGCCAAGCGCAACTTTTGGGTAGGAACAATCAGCCCCAGCATTTT
CASSQAQLLGRNNQPQHF
>NA|TRBV12-1|TRBJ2-7|NA
TGTGCCAGCAGCTGGCCGGAGACTATATGCCTCTACGAGCAGTACTTC
CASSWPETICLYEQYF
>NA|TRBV10-3|TRBJ2-1|NA
TGTGCCATCAGTGACGACGGATACAATGAGCAGTTCTTC
CAISDDGYNEQFF
>NA|TRBV7-2|TRBJ2-3|TRBD2
TGTGCCAGCAGCTTCGGCGGGAGTGCAGATACGCAGTATTTT
CASSFGGSADTQYF